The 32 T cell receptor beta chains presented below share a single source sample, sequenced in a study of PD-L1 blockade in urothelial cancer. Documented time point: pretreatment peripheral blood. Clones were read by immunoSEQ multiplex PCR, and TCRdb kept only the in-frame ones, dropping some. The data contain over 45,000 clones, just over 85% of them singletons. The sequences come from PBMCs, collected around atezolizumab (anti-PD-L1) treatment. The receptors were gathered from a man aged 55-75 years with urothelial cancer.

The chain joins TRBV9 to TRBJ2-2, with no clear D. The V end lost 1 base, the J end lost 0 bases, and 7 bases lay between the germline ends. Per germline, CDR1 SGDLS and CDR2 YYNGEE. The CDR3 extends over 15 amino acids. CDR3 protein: CASSVQSANTGELFF. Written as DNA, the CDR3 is TGTGCCAGCAGCGTACAGTCAGCGAACACCGGGGAGCTGTTTTTT.

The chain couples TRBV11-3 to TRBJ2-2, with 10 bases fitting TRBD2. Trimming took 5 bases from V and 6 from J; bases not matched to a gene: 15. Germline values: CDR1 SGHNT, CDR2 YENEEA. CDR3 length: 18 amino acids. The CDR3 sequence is CASSPPTRPSGSPGELFF. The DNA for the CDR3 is TGTGCCAGCAGCCCCCCCACCCGCCCTAGCGGGAGTCCCGGGGAGCTGTTTTTT.

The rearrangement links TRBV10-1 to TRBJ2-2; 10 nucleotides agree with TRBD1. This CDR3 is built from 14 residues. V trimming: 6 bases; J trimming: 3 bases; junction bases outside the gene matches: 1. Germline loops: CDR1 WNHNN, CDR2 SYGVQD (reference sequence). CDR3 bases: TGCGCCAGCAGAGGGACAGGGGACACCGGGGAGCTGTTTTTT. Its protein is CASRGTGDTGELFF.

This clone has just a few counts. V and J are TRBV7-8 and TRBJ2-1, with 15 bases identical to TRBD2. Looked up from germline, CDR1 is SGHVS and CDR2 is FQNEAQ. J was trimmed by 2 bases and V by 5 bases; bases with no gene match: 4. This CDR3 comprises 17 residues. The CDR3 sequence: CASSGGLAGGPYNEQFF. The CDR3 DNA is TGTGCCAGCAGCGGGGGACTAGCGGGGGGCCCCTACAATGAGCAGTTCTTC.

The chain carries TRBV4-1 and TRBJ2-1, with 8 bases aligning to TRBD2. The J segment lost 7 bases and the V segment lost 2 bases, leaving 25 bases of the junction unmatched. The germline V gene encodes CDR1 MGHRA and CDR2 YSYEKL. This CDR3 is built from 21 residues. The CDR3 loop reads CASSQQPVGTRGGAEKNEQFF. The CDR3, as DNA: TGCGCCAGCAGCCAACAACCGGTCGGGACTAGGGGGGGGGCGGAGAAGAATGAGCAGTTCTTC.

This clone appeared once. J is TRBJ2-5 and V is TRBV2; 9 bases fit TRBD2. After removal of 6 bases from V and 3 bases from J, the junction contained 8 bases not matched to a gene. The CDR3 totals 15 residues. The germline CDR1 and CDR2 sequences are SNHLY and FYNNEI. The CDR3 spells CASRGGGGAKETQYF. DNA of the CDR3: TGTGCCAGCAGAGGGGGCGGGGGGGCGAAAGAGACCCAGTACTTC.

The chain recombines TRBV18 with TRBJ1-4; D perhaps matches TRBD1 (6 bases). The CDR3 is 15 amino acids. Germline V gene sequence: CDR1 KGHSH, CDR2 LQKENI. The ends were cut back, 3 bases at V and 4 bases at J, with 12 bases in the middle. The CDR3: CASSPETGRNEKLFF. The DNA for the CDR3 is TGTGCCAGCTCACCGGAGACAGGACGTAATGAAAAACTGTTTTTT.

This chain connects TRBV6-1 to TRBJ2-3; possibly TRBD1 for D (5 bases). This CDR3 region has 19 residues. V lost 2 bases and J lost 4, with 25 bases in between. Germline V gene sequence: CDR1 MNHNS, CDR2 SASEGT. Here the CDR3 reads CASSEISGRALMFPDTQYF. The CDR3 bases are TGTGCCAGCAGTGAAATTTCGGGCAGGGCCCTAATGTTCCCAGATACGCAGTATTTT.

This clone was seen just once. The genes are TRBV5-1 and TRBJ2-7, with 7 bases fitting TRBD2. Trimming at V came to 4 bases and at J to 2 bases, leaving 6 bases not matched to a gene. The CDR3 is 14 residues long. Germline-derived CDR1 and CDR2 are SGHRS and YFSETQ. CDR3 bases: TGCGCCAGCAGCGGGGGGGACGTCCCCTACGAGCAGTACTTC. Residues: CASSGGDVPYEQYF.

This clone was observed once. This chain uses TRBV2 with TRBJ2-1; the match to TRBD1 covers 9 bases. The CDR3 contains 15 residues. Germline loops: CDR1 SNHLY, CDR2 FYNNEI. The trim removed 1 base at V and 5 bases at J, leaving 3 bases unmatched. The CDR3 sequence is CASSEVQGANNEQFF. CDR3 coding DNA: TGTGCCAGCAGTGAAGTACAGGGGGCAAACAATGAGCAGTTCTTC.

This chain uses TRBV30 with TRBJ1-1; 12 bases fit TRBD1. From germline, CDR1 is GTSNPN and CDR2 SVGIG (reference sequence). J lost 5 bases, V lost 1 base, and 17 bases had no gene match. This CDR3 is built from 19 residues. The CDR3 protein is CAWSERRRDRGLRGTEAFF. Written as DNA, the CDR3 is TGTGCCTGGAGTGAGAGAAGACGGGACAGGGGGCTGAGGGGAACTGAAGCTTTCTTT.

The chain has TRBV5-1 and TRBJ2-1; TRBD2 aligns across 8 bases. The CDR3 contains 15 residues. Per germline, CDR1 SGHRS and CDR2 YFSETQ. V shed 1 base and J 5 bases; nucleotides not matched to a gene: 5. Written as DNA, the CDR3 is TGCGCCAGCAGCTTGATAGGACTAGCAGACAATGAGCAGTTCTTC. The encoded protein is CASSLIGLADNEQFF. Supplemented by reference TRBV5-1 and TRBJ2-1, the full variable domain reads KAGVTQTPRYLIKTRGQQVTLSCSPISGHRSVSWYQQTPGQGLQFLFEYFSETQRNKGNFPGRFSGRQFSNSRSEMNVSTLELGDSALYLCASSLIGLADNEQFFGPGTRLTVL.

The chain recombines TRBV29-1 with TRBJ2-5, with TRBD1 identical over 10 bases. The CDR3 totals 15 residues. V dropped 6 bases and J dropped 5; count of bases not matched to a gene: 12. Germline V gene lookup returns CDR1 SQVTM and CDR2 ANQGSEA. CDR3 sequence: CSVVLPGQGYETQYF. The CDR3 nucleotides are TGCAGCGTCGTCCTCCCGGGACAGGGGTACGAGACCCAGTACTTC.

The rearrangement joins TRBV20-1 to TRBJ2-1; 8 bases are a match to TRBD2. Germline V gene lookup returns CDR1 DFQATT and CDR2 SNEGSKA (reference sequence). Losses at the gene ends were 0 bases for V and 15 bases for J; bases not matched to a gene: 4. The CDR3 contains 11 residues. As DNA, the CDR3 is TGCAGTGCTAGAGACCGGGAGGGTCGGTTCTTC. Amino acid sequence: CSARDREGRFF.

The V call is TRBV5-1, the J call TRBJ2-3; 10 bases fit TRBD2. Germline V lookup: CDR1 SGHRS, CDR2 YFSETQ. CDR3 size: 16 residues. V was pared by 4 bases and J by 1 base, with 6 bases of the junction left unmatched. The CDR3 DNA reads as TGCGCCAGCAGCGACGGCCTAGCGGGAGGCACAGATACGCAGTATTTT. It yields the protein CASSDGLAGGTDTQYF.

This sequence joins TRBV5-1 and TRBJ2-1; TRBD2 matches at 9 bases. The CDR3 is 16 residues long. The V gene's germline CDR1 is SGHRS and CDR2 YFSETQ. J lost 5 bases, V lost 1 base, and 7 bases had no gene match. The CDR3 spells CASSLRAGGKNNEQFF. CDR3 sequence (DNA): TGCGCCAGCAGCTTGAGAGCGGGAGGAAAAAACAATGAGCAGTTCTTC.

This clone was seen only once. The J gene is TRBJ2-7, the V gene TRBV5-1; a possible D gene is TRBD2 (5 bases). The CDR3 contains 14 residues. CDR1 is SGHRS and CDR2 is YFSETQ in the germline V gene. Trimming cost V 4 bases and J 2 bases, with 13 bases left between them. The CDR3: CASSGGYRPYEQYF. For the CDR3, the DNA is TGCGCCAGCAGCGGAGGATACAGACCCTACGAGCAGTACTTC.

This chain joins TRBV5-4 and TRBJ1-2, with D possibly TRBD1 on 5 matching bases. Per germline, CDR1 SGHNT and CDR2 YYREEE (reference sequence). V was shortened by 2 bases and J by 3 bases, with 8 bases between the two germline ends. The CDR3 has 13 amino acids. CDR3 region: CASSLGEYYGYTF. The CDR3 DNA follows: TGTGCCAGCAGCTTAGGGGAATACTATGGCTACACCTTC.

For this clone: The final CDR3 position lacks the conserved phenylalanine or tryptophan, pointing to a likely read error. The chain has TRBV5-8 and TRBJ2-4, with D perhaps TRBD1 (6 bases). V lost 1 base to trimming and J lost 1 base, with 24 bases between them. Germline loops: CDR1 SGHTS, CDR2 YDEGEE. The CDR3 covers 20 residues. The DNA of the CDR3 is TGTGCCAGCAGCTTGTCCTTTACGGATGGGACAACACTCGCCAAAAACATTCAGTACCTC. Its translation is CASSLSFTDGTTLAKNIQYL.

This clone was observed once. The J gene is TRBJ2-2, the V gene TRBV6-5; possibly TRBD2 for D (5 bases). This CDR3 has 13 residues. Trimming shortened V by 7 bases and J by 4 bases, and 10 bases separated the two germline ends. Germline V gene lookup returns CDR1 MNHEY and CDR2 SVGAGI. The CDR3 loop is CASTWESTGELFF. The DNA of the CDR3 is TGTGCCAGCACCTGGGAGAGCACCGGGGAGCTGTTTTTT.

The CDR3 protein is CASSEESGDTQYF. CDR3 nucleotides: TGTGCCAGCAGTGAAGAAAGCGGAGATACGCAGTATTTT. The chain links TRBV6-4 to TRBJ2-3; tentatively, D is TRBD2 (5 bases). V was cut by 3 bases and J by 5 bases, with 9 bases left in between. CDR3 length equals 13 residues. Germline CDR1 and CDR2: MRHNA and SNTAGT.

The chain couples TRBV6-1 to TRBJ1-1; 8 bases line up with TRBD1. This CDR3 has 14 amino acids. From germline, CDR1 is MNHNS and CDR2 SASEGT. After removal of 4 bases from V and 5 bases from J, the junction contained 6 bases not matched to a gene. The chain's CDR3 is CASSGTGGITEAFF. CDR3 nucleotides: TGTGCCAGCAGTGGAACAGGGGGAATTACTGAAGCTTTCTTT.

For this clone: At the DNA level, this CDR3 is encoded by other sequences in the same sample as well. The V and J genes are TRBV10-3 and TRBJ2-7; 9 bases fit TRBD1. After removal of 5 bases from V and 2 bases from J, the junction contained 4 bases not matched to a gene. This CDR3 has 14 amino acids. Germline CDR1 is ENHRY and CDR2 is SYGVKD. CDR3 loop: CAISPGQGAYEQYF. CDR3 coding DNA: TGTGCCATCAGTCCGGGACAGGGAGCCTACGAGCAGTACTTC.

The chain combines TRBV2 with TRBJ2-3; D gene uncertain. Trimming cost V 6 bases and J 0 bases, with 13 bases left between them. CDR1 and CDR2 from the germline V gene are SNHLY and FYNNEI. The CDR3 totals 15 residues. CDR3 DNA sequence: TGTGCCAGCAGCAGGCTCCAGCTTAGCACAGATACGCAGTATTTT. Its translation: CASSRLQLSTDTQYF.

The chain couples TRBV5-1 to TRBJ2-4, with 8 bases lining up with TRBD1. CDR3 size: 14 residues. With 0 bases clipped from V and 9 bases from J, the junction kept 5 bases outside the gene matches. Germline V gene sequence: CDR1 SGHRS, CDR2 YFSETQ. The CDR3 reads CASSLGQGLGIQYF. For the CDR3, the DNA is TGCGCCAGCAGCTTGGGACAGGGGTTGGGCATTCAGTACTTC.

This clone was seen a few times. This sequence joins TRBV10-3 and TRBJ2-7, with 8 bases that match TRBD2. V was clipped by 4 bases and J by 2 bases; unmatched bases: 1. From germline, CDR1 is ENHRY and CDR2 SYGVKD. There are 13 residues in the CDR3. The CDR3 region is CAISAGGAYEQYF. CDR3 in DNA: TGTGCCATCAGTGCGGGGGGGGCCTACGAGCAGTACTTC.

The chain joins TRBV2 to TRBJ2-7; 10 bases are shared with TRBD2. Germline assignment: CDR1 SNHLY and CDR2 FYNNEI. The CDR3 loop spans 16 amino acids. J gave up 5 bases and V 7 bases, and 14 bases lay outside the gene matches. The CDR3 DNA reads TGTGCCAGCATAAAGCGGGAGGGCAGCCCCGGCCACGAGCAGTACTTC. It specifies CASIKREGSPGHEQYF.

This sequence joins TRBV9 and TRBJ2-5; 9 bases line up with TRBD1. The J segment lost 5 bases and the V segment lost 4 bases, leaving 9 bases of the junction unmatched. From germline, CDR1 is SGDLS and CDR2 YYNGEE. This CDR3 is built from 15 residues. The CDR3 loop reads CASSLRTGVLETQYF. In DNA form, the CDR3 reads TGTGCCAGCAGCCTAAGGACAGGGGTCCTGGAGACCCAGTACTTC.

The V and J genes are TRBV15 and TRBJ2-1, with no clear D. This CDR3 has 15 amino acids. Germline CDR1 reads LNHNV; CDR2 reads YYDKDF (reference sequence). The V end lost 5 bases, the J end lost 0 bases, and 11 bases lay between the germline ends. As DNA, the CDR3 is TGTGCCACCAGCCCTTCCCCGAGCTCCTACAATGAGCAGTTCTTC. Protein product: CATSPSPSSYNEQFF.

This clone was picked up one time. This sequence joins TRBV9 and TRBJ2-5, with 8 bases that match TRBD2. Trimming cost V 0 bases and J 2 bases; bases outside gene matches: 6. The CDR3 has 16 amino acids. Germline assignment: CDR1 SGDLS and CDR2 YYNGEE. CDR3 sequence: CASSVGGLAGQETQYF. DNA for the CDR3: TGTGCCAGCAGCGTAGGGGGTCTAGCGGGTCAAGAGACCCAGTACTTC.

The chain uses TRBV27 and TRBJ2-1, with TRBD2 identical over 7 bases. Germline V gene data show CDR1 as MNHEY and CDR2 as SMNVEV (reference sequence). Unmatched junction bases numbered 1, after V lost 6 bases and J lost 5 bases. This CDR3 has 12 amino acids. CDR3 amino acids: CASSGTNNEQFF. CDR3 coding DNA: TGTGCCAGCAGCGGGACTAACAATGAGCAGTTCTTC.

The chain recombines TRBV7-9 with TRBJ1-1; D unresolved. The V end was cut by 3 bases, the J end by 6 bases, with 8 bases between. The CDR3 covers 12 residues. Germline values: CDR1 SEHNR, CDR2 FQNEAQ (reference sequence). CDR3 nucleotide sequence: TGTGCCAGCAGCTTCAGCGTGGCTGAAGCTTTCTTT. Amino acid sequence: CASSFSVAEAFF.